This T cell receptor (beta chain) is from a study of blood T cells in healthy people across ages. On this clonotype: The germline gene is not matched at one end of the junction; a read error may be the cause.

Every donor provided ten milliliters of peripheral blood. Together with a sample-barcoded 5' primer, a J-beta primer mix was included in a second PCR lasting 7 to 11 cycles. TCRdb re-analysed the 5' RACE reads in MiXCR, keeping a single row per CDR3 protein. The sample holds roughly 700,000 distinct CDR3 sequences; around a quarter are singletons and the top ten take more than 8%. These data also featured in a second study, about T cells of mothers and their children. From that report: Input to cDNA synthesis comprised all extracted RNA, at a ratio of 1.5 ug per 15 ul. Related and unrelated pairs show TCR recombination output that thymic selection shapes similarly.

The sample comprised blood. The receptor was isolated from a boy between 10 and 17 years old in good health.

The CDR3 loop reads CSAPSVAGYYQETQYF. The CDR3, as DNA: TGTAGTGCTCCCTCCGTAGCGGGGTACTACCAAGAGACCCAGTACTTC. The chain carries TRBV20-1 and TRBJ2-5, with TRBD2 matching over 8 bases. Germline assignment: CDR1 DFQATT and CDR2 SNEGSKA (reference sequence). The CDR3 sequence is 16 residues long.